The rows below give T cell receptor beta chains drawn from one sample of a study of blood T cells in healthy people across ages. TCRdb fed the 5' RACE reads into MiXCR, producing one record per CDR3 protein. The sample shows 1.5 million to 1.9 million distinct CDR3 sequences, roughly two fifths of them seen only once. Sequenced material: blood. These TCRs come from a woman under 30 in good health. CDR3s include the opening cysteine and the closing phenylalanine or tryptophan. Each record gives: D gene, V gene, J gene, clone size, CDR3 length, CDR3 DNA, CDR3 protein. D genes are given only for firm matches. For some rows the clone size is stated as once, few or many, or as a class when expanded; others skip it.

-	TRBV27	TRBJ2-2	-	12	TGTGCCAGTGGATTGGGCACCGGGGAGCTGTTTTTT	CASGLGTGELFF
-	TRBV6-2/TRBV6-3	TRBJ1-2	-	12	TGTGCCAGCAGCCCGGCGCGACTGGGTTACACCTTC	CASSPARLGYTF
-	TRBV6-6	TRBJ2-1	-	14	TGTGCCAGCAGTTACGTAGATGGCTACAATGAGCAGTTCTTC	CASSYVDGYNEQFF
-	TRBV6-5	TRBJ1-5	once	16	TGTGCCAGCAGTTACAGAGGGATCGATAGCAATCAGCCCCGGCATTTT	CASSYRGIDSNQPRHF
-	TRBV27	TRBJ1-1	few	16	TGTGCCAGCAAAAAGGTCGCGGGGGGTGGAGGTACTGAAGCTTTCTTT	CASKKVAGGGGTEAFF
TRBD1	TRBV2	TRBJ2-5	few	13	TGTGCCAGCCATTACAGGGGAGCGGAGACCCAGTACTTC	CASHYRGAETQYF
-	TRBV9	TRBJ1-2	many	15	TGTGCCAGCAGCGTAAATACAGGGCCGCGGTATGGCTACACCTTC	CASSVNTGPRYGYTF
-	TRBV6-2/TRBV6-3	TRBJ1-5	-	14	TGTGCCAGCACTGAAGGGGGGGGCTGGCAGCCCCAGCATTTT	CASTEGGGWQPQHF
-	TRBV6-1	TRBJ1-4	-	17	TGTGCCAGCACCTCCTCAATTTACAGGGCGATTAATGAAAAACTGTTTTTT	CASTSSIYRAINEKLFF
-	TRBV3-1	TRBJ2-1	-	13	TGTGCCAGCAGGAAGGGCGGCTACAATGAGCAGTTCTTC	CASRKGGYNEQFF
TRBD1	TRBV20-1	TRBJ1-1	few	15	TGCAGTGCTAGAGATTCCAGGGGGGGGTTCACTGAAGCTTTCTTT	CSARDSRGGFTEAFF
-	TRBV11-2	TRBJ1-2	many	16	TGTGCCAGCAGCTTAAGTCCGGGCAGAGATTCAAGCGGCTACACCTTC	CASSLSPGRDSSGYTF
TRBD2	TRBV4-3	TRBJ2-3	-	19	TGCGCCAGCAGCCAAGACCTAGCGGGAGGGCCAAAGGGCTTGGGTACGCAGTATTTT	CASSQDLAGGPKGLGTQYF
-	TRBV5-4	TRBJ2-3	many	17	TGTGCCAGCATGCCCCCCGGGAAGGGGAAAGGAACAGATACGCAGTATTTT	CASMPPGKGKGTDTQYF
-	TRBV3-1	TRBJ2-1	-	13	TGTGCCAGCAGCATGGGACTTAACAATGAGCAGTTCTTC	CASSMGLNNEQFF
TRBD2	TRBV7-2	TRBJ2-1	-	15	TGTGCCAGCAGCCCCCCCGGGGGGACCTACAATGAGCAGTTCTTC	CASSPPGGTYNEQFF
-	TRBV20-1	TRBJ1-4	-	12	TGCAGTGTTGGGGGTCGCGATGAAAAACTGTTTTTT	CSVGGRDEKLFF
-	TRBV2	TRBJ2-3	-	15	TGTGCCAGCCGGAGGTGGGACATCGACACAGATACGCAGTATTTT	CASRRWDIDTDTQYF
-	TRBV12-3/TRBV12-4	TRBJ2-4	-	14	TGTGCCAGCAGTTTTTTGGGGGCCCTAAACATTCAGTACTTC	CASSFLGALNIQYF
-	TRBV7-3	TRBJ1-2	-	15	TGTGCCAGCAGCTTAACCGGGGGCAACAACTATGGCTACACCTTC	CASSLTGGNNYGYTF
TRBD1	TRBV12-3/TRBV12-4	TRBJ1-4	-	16	TGTGCCACCATACCGGGACAGGGGTATGCTGATGAAAAACTGTTTTTT	CATIPGQGYADEKLFF
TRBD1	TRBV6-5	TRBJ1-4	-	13	TGTGCCAGCAAGCAGGGGGGGGATGAAAAACTGTTTTTT	CASKQGGDEKLFF
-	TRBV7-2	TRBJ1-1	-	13	TGTGCCAGCAGCTGGCAGGGGTACACTGAAGCTTTCTTT	CASSWQGYTEAFF
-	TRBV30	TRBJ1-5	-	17	TGTGCCTGGAGTGTCGGCAGGGCCCATTATAGCAATCAGCCCCAGCATTTT	CAWSVGRAHYSNQPQHF
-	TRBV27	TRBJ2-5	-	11	TGTGCCAGCACCATGGGGGAGACCCAGTACTTC	CASTMGETQYF
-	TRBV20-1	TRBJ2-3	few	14	TGCAGTGCTAGCGAGGCGGGAAAAACAGATACGCAGTATTTT	CSASEAGKTDTQYF
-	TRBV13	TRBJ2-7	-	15	TGTGCCAGCAGCTCCCCCACCGGCCCCTACAATGAGCAGTACTTC	CASSSPTGPYNEQYF
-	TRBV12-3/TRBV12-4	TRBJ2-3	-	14	TGTGCCAGCACCCCGGCCCAGGGGACAGATACGCAGTATTTT	CASTPAQGTDTQYF
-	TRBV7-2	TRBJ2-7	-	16	TGTGCCAGCAGCTTAGGCGGCGGGGCTACTTCCTACGAGCAGTACTTC	CASSLGGGATSYEQYF
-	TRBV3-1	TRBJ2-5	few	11	TGTGCCAGCAGCCAAGTGGCGGGCCAGTACTTC	CASSQVAGQYF
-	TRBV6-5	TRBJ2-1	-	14	TGTGCCAGCAGTTACTCGAGACATGGAAGTGAGCAGTTCTTC	CASSYSRHGSEQFF
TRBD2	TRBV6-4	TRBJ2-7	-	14	TGTGCCAGCAGCCCCACTAGCGGGGTGAGCGAGCAGTACTTC	CASSPTSGVSEQYF
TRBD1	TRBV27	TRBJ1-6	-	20	TGTGCCAGCAGTTTATCCTACCGGCCGGGACAGGGCTCCTATAATTCACCCCTCCACTTT	CASSLSYRPGQGSYNSPLHF
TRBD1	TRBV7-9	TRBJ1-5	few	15	TGTGCCAGCAGCCCTCCAGGGGGGGTAAATCAGCCCCAGCATTTT	CASSPPGGVNQPQHF
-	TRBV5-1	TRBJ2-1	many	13	TGTGCCAGCAGTTTACCCGGCGGAAATGAGCAGTTCTTC	CASSLPGGNEQFF
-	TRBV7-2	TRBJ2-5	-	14	TGTGCCAGCAGCTTAGAGGTCCACCAAGAGACCCAGTACTTC	CASSLEVHQETQYF
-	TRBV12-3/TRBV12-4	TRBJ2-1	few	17	TGTGCCAGCAGTTCCACCCGTGGGAGGACCAAATCCAATGAGCAGTTCTTC	CASSSTRGRTKSNEQFF
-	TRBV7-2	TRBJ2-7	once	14	TGTGCCAGCAGCTTCTCGCAGGGTGGGTACGAGCAGTACTTC	CASSFSQGGYEQYF
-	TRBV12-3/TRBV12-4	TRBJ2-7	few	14	TGTGCCAGCAGGCCGCAGGTGGGACCCTACGAGCAGTACTTC	CASRPQVGPYEQYF
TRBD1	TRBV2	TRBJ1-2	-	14	TGTGCCAGCAAATTTCTTGAACAGGGGGGTGGCTACACCTTC	CASKFLEQGGGYTF
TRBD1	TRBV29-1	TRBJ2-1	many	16	TGCAGCGTTCCAACCGGGACAGGGGGCTCCTACAATGAGCAGTTCTTC	CSVPTGTGGSYNEQFF
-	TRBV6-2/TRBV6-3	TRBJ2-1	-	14	TGTGCCAGCAGTTATGACGGAGGGAGGCATGAGCAGTTCTTC	CASSYDGGRHEQFF
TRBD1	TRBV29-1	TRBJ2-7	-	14	TGCAGCGTTGAAGGGACAGGGAAGACCTACGAGCAGTACTTC	CSVEGTGKTYEQYF
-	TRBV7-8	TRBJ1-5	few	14	TGTGCCAGCAGCTTCCTCGTTAGCAATCAGCCCCAGCATTTT	CASSFLVSNQPQHF
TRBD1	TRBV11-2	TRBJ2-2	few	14	TGTGCCAGCAGCTCGACAGGGGCCCCCGGGGAGCTGTTTTTT	CASSSTGAPGELFF